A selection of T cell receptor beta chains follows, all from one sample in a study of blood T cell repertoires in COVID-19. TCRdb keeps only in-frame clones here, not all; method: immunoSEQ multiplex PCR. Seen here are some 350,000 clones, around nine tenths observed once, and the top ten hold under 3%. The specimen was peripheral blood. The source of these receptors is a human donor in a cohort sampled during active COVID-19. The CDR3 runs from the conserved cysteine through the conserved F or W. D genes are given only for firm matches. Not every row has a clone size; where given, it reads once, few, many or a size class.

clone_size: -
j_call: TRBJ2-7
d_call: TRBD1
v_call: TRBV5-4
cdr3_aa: CASSPDRVSYEQYF
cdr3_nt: TGTGCCAGCAGCCCCGACAGGGTCTCTTACGAGCAGTACTTC

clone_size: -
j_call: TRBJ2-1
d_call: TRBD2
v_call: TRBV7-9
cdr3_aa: CASKEGLESHEQFF
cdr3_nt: TGTGCCAGCAAGGAGGGACTAGAAAGCCATGAGCAGTTCTTC

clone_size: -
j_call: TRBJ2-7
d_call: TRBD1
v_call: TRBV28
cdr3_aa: CASSQIGTERSYEQYF
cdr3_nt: TGTGCCAGCAGCCAGATCGGGACAGAACGTTCCTACGAGCAGTACTTC

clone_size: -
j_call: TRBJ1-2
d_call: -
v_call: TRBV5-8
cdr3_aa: CASSLLGLGYTF
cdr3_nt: TGTGCCAGCAGCTTGCTCGGACTTGGCTACACCTTC

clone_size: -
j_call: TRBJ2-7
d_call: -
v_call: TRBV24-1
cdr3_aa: CATSEATATYEQYF
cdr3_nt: TGTGCCACCAGTGAGGCGACAGCAACCTACGAGCAGTACTTC

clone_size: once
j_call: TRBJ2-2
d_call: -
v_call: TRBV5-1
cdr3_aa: CASSPQGPQGELFF
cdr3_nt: TGCGCCAGCAGCCCCCAGGGTCCCCAGGGGGAGCTGTTTTTT

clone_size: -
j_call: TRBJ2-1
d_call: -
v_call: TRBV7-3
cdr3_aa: CASSLRGDTGPIF
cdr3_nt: TGTGCCAGCAGCTTAAGAGGGGACACAGGGCCGATCTTC

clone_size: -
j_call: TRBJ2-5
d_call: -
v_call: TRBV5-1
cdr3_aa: CASSLGSGETQYF
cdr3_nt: TGCGCCAGCAGCTTAGGTAGCGGTGAGACCCAGTACTTC

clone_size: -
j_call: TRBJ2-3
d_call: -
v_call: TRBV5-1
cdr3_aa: CASSSHSPSTDTQYF
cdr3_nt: TGCGCCAGCAGCTCCCATAGCCCGAGCACAGATACGCAGTATTTT

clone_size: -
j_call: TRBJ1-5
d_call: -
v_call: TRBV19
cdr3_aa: CASSIVGVNSNQPQHF
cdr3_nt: TGTGCCAGTAGTATAGTAGGGGTGAATAGCAATCAGCCCCAGCATTTT

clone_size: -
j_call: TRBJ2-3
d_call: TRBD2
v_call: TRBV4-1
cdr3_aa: CASSQEERGTDTQYF
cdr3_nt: TGCGCCAGCAGCCAAGAAGAGCGGGGTACAGATACGCAGTATTTT

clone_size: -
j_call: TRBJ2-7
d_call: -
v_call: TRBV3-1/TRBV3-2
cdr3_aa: CASSQELAASYEQYF
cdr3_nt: TGTGCCAGCAGCCAAGAGTTAGCGGCTTCCTACGAGCAGTACTTC

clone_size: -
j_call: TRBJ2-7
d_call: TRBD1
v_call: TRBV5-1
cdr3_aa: CASRGTASSYEQYF
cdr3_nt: TGCGCCAGCAGGGGGACAGCGTCTTCCTACGAGCAGTACTTC

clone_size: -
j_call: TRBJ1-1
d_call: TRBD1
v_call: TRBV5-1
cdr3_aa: CASSLFGSRGAAEAFF
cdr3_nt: TGCGCCAGCAGCTTGTTCGGTTCCAGGGGGGCTGCTGAAGCTTTCTTT

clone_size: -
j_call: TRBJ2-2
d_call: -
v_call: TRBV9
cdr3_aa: CASSVAGPGELFF
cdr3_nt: TGTGCCAGCAGCGTAGCAGGCCCCGGGGAGCTGTTTTTT

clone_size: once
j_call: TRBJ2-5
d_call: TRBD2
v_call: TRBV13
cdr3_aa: CASTPGGYQETQYF
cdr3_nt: TGTGCCAGCACCCCGGGGGGGTACCAAGAGACCCAGTACTTC

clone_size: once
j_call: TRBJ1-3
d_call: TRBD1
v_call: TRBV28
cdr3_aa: CASSETGGGNTIYF
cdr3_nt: TGTGCCAGCAGTGAGACAGGGGGGGGAAACACCATATATTTT

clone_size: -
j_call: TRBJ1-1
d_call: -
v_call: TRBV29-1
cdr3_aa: CSVESGGPGIF
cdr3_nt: TGCAGCGTTGAAAGCGGGGGGCCGGGGATCTTT

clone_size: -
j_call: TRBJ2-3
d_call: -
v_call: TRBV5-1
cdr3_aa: CASSLDGTSTDTQYF
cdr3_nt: TGCGCCAGCAGCTTGGACGGGACTAGCACAGATACGCAGTATTTT

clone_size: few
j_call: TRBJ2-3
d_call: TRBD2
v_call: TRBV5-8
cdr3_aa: CASSFRAGSITDTQYF
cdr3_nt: TGTGCCAGCAGCTTTCGAGCGGGGTCTATTACAGATACGCAGTATTTT

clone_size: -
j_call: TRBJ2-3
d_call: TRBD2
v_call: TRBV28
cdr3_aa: CASREHKGLVGEGTQYF
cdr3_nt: TGTGCCAGCAGGGAGCACAAGGGACTAGTCGGGGAGGGTACGCAGTATTTT

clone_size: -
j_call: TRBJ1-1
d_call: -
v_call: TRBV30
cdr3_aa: CASASGLNTEAFF
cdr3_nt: TGTGCCTCCGCCTCGGGATTGAACACTGAAGCTTTCTTT

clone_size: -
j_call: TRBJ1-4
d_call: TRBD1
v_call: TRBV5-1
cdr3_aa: CASSLSTGVREKLFF
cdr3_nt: TGCGCCAGCAGCCTTTCGACAGGGGTGAGGGAAAAACTGTTTTTT

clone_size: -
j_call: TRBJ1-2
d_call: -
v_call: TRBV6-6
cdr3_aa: CASSSRDTQHGYTF
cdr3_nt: TGTGCCAGCAGTTCTCGGGACACCCAACATGGCTACACCTTC

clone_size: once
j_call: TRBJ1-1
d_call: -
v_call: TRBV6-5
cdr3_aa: CASRRNTEAFF
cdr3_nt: TGTGCCAGCAGGAGGAACACTGAAGCTTTCTTT

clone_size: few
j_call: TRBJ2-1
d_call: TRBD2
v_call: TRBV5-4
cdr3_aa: CASSRRTSGGVIGQFF
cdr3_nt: TGTGCCAGCAGTCGTCGGACTAGCGGGGGGGTAATCGGGCAGTTCTTC

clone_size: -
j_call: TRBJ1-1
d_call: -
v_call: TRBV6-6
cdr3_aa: CASSYDRGAFF
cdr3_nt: TGTGCCAGCAGTTATGACAGAGGAGCTTTCTTT

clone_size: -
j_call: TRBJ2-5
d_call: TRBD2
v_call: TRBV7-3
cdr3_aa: CASSLVAGALETQYF
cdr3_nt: TGTGCCAGCAGCCTTGTAGCGGGAGCCTTAGAGACCCAGTACTTC

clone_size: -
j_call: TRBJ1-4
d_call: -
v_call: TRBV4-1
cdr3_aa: CASSQDLVEKLFF
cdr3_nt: TGCGCCAGCAGCCAAGACCTCGTCGAAAAACTGTTTTTT

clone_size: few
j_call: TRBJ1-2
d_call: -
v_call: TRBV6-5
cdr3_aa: CASRAGVGYTF
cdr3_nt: TGTGCCAGCAGGGCAGGGGTTGGCTACACCTTC

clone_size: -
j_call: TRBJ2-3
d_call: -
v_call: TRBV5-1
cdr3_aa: CASSLGAPEDTQYF
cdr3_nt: TGCGCCAGCAGCTTGGGGGCGCCTGAAGATACGCAGTATTTT

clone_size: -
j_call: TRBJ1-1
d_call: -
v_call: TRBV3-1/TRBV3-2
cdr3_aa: CASRGGGMNTEAFF
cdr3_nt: TGTGCCAGCAGGGGAGGAGGGATGAACACTGAAGCTTTCTTT

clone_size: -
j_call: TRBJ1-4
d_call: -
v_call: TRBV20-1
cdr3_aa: CSASLGGRYEKLFF
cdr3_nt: TGCAGTGCTAGTCTAGGCGGCAGATATGAAAAACTGTTTTTT

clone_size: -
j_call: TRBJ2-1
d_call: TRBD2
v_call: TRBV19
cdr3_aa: CASTRGLAGVDEQFF
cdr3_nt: TGTGCCAGTACCCGGGGACTAGCGGGAGTGGATGAGCAGTTCTTC

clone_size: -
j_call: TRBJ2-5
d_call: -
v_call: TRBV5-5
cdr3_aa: CASSWDIEETQYF
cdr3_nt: TGTGCCAGCAGCTGGGACATCGAAGAGACCCAGTACTTC

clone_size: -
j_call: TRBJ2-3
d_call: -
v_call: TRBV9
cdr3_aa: CASSAYSAYTDTQYF
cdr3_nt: TGTGCCAGCAGCGCCTATAGCGCTTACACAGATACGCAGTATTTT

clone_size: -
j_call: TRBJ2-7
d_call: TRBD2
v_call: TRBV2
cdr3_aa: CASSEGSSGSSYEQYF
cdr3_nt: TGTGCCAGCAGTGAAGGGTCTAGCGGGAGCTCCTACGAGCAGTACTTC

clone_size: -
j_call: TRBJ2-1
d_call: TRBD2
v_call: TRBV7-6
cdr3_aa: CASSLLAGADNEQFF
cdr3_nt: TGTGCCAGCAGCCTTCTAGCGGGAGCGGACAATGAGCAGTTCTTC

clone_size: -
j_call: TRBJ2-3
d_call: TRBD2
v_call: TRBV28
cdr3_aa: CASSLWGLSGRKADTQYF
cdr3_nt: TGTGCCAGCAGTTTATGGGGGCTTAGCGGGAGGAAAGCAGATACGCAGTATTTT

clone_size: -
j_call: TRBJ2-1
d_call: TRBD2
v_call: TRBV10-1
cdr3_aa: CASSETSGSNEQFF
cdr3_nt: TGCGCCAGCAGTGAAACTAGCGGGAGTAATGAGCAGTTCTTC

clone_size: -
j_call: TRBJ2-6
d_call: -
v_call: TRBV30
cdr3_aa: CAWRLGAHNVLTF
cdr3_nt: TGTGCCTGGAGGTTGGGGGCCCACAACGTCCTGACTTTC

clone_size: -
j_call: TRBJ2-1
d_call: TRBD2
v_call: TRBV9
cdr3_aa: CASSVSGASYNEQFF
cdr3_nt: TGTGCCAGCAGCGTAAGCGGGGCCTCCTACAATGAGCAGTTCTTC

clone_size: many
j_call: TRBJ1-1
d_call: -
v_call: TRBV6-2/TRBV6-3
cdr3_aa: CASSLGNRALGTEAFF
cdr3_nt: TGTGCCAGCAGTCTCGGGAACAGGGCGCTGGGCACTGAAGCTTTCTTT

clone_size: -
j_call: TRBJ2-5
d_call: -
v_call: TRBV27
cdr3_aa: CASSLAGIGETQYF
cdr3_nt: TGTGCCAGCAGTTTAGCGGGTATCGGAGAGACCCAGTACTTC

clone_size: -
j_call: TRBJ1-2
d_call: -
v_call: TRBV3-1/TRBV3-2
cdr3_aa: CASSQDSRNYGYTF
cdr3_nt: TGTGCCAGCAGCCAAGATAGCCGGAACTATGGCTACACCTTC

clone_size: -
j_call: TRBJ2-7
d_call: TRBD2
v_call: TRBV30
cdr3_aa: CAWSRGGWYEQYF
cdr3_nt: TGTGCCTGGAGTCGGGGAGGGTGGTACGAGCAGTACTTC

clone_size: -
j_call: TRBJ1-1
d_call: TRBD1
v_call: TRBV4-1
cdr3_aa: CASSQLGTGRANTEAFF
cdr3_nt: TGCGCCAGCAGCCAGCTAGGGACAGGGCGGGCGAACACTGAAGCTTTCTTT

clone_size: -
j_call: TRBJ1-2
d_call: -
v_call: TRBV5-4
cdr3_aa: CASSQGQIYGYTF
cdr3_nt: TGTGCCAGCAGCCAAGGACAGATCTATGGCTACACCTTC

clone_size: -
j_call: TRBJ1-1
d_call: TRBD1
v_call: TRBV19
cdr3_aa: CASRTGGEGTEAFF
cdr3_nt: TGTGCCAGTAGAACAGGGGGCGAGGGCACTGAAGCTTTCTTT

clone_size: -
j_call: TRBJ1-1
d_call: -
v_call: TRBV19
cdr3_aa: CASTSLYRNTEAFF
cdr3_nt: TGTGCCAGTACGTCTCTGTACAGGAACACTGAAGCTTTCTTT

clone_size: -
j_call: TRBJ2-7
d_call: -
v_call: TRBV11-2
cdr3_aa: CASSTTALYEQYF
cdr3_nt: TGTGCCAGCAGCACAACCGCCTTGTACGAGCAGTACTTC